These 15 T cell receptor beta chains share one sample of origin, sequenced in a study of shared clonotypes between healthy human individuals. Generated by immunoSEQ multiplex PCR, the TCRdb table keeps only in-frame clones and is missing some. The sample lists roughly 2.2 million clones; approximately 93% were seen once. The sequencing input was naive CD4+ T cells from PBMCs. Subset given: CD45RA+ positively selected. The origin of the receptors is a man between 18 and 35 years old in good health. Some clones in this sample may be carry-over from other donors' samples.

This clone was counted a few times. This chain uses TRBV21-1 with TRBJ1-2; no check of the table's D call, TRBD1, against the DNA was made. TRBV21-1 is designated a pseudogene. The CDR3 spans 16 residues. The DNA of the CDR3 is TGTGCCAGCAACAACCCCCGGAGGGGGCGGAACTATGGCTACACCTTC. As protein: CASNNPRRGRNYGYTF.

The chain joins TRBV18 to TRBJ1-4; D may be TRBD1 (5 bases). This CDR3 spans 14 amino acids. The V end lost 0 bases, the J end lost 14 bases, and 16 bases lay between the germline ends. The germline V gene encodes CDR1 KGHSH and CDR2 LQKENI. In DNA form, the CDR3 reads TGTGCCAGCTCACCACCTTATCCTGAACAGGTTCTGTTTTTT. It encodes CASSPPYPEQVLFF.

With respect to this clone: The same CDR3 can be traced to other DNA sequences in this sample. V usage is TRBV7-2 and J usage is TRBJ2-5, with TRBD1 matching 7 bases. This CDR3 region has 15 residues. V was clipped by 0 bases and J by 2 bases; unmatched bases: 3. Germline lookup yields CDR1 SGHTA and CDR2 FQGNSA. DNA for the CDR3: TGTGCCAGCAGCTTAGCCGGGACAGTGCAAGAGACCCAGTACTTC. It encodes CASSLAGTVQETQYF.

The chain links TRBV7-3 to TRBJ2-2, with D hard to call. The germline V gene encodes CDR1 SGHTA and CDR2 FQGTGA. The CDR3 contains 15 residues. Trimming cost V 2 bases and J 3 bases, with 10 bases left between them. CDR3 DNA sequence: TGTGCCAGCAGCTTACTATCATCGTACACCGGGGAGCTGTTTTTT. It specifies CASSLLSSYTGELFF.

V gene TRBV18 combines with J gene TRBJ2-1, with TRBD2 matching over 7 bases. The trim removed 0 bases at V and 2 bases at J, leaving 1 base unmatched. This CDR3 spans 15 amino acids. Germline CDR1 is KGHSH and CDR2 is LQKENI. The DNA for the CDR3 is TGTGCCAGCTCACCACCGAGCGGGACCTACAATGAGCAGTTCTTC. Residues: CASSPPSGTYNEQFF.

A remark on this clone: This specimen includes other DNA sequences encoding the same CDR3. The chain joins TRBV28 to TRBJ2-6; D gene uncertain. From germline, CDR1 is MDHEN and CDR2 SYDVKM. This CDR3 spans 14 amino acids. V was clipped by 2 bases and J by 1 base, with 3 bases between them. This CDR3 reads CASSLRSGANVLTF. The CDR3 DNA reads TGTGCCAGCAGTTTAAGGTCTGGGGCCAACGTCCTGACTTTC.

This sequence joins TRBV29-1 and TRBJ1-4; D might be TRBD1 (6 bases). Per germline, CDR1 SQVTM and CDR2 ANQGSEA. Trimming stripped 3 bases from V and 6 bases from J, with 11 bases between. CDR3 length equals 13 residues. This CDR3 is CSVDVRGDEKLFF. CDR3 nucleotides: TGCAGCGTTGATGTGAGGGGGGATGAAAAACTGTTTTTT.

As DNA, the CDR3 is TGCGCCAGCAGCCGAGCAGCGGGAACCACAGATACGCAGTATTTT. Amino acid sequence: CASSRAAGTTDTQYF. This chain joins TRBV4-1 and TRBJ2-3, with 7 bases lining up with TRBD2. The CDR3 length is 15 residues. Germline loops: CDR1 MGHRA, CDR2 YSYEKL. J lost 2 bases, V lost 4 bases, and 6 bases had no gene match.

On this clone: The sample holds other DNA sequences that translate to the same CDR3. This chain joins TRBV5-6 and TRBJ2-1; D is perhaps TRBD1 (5 bases). The CDR3 has 15 residues. Germline V gene data show CDR1 as SGHDT and CDR2 as YYEEEE. V gave up 1 base and J gave up 1 base, with 9 bases separating them. The CDR3 sequence is CASSLRGGSYNEQFF. CDR3 DNA: TGTGCCAGCAGCTTGAGGGGCGGATCCTACAATGAGCAGTTCTTC.

The chain is built from TRBV4-2 and TRBJ1-3, with 9 positions matching TRBD1. V lost 0 bases to trimming and J lost 2 bases; unmatched junction nucleotides: 2. The CDR3 extends over 16 amino acids. CDR1 and CDR2 (germline): LGHNA, YNFKEQ. CDR3 sequence reads: CASSQDWTGAGNTIYF. Here the CDR3 DNA reads TGTGCCAGCAGCCAAGATTGGACAGGGGCTGGAAACACCATATATTTT.

V usage is TRBV5-4 and J usage is TRBJ2-3; D is unclear. V shed 1 base and J shed 0 bases, with 6 bases lying between them. The CDR3 spans 14 residues. The germline CDR1 and CDR2 sequences are SGHNT and YYREEE (reference sequence). CDR3 loop: CASSLLVSTDTQYF. CDR3 in DNA: TGTGCCAGCAGCTTGTTGGTTAGCACAGATACGCAGTATTTT.

The chain links TRBV7-8 to TRBJ1-3, with D maybe TRBD1 (6 bases). Germline V CDR1 and CDR2: SGHVS, FQNEAQ. The CDR3 has 15 amino acids. V lost 5 bases, J lost 3 bases, and 14 bases lay in between. In nucleotides, the CDR3 is TGTGCCAGCAGCCCACAGGGAACTATTGGAAACACCATATATTTT. This translates into CASSPQGTIGNTIYF. The full variable domain, with the rest looked up from reference TRBV7-8 and TRBJ1-3, is GAGVSQSPRYKVAKRGQDVALRCDPISGHVSLFWYQQALGQGPEFLTYFQNEAQLDKSGLPSDRFFAERPEGSVSTLKIQRTQQEDSAVYLCASSPQGTIGNTIYFGEGSWLTVV.

This sequence joins TRBV5-1 and TRBJ2-3; the match to TRBD2 covers 7 bases. This CDR3 contains 15 residues. V lost 4 bases and J lost 4; bases outside the gene matches: 9. From germline, CDR1 is SGHRS and CDR2 YFSETQ. The CDR3 region has the DNA TGCGCCAGCAGCCTGGGAGGGGCTGGCCCAGATACGCAGTATTTT. Residues: CASSLGGAGPDTQYF.

V usage is TRBV10-1 and J usage is TRBJ2-2, with a possible D match to TRBD2 (6 bases). Germline-derived CDR1 and CDR2 are WNHNN and SYGVQD (reference sequence). V lost 0 bases to trimming and J lost 0 bases, with 11 bases between them. The CDR3 is 17 residues long. The CDR3 DNA is TGCGCCAGCAGTGAGTCCGCGGGGACCCCGAACACCGGGGAGCTGTTTTTT. Translated, it gives CASSESAGTPNTGELFF.

Turning to this clone: Other DNA sequences of this sample code for an identical CDR3. The rearrangement joins TRBV7-2 to TRBJ1-2; D call uncertain. CDR3 length equals 12 residues. Trimming cost V 6 bases and J 2 bases, with 7 bases left between them. Germline V gene lookup returns CDR1 SGHTA and CDR2 FQGNSA. CDR3 nucleotides: TGTGCCAGCAGTGGCCGAAACTATGGCTACACCTTC. The encoded protein is CASSGRNYGYTF. Full variable domain (missing parts from reference TRBV7-2 and TRBJ1-2): GAGVSQSPSNKVTEKGKDVELRCDPISGHTALYWYRQSLGQGLEFLIYFQGNSAPDKSGLPSDRFSAERTGGSVSTLTIQRTQQEDSAVYLCASSGRNYGYTFGSGTRLTVV.